The next 3 T cell receptor beta chains were all read from a single sample in a study of T cell responses to AZD1222 COVID-19 vaccine (dated by TCRdb to about 2021). Libraries were prepared through the immunoSEQ multiplex PCR assay. TCRdb took this table from immuneACCESS and kept in-frame rearrangements with V and J called. Such tables lack part of the clones; where checked against another copy, unresolved V genes explain under half of the gap, and the rest is unexplained. This sample comprises about 86,000 clones, approximately 89% of them detected only once. Approximately 2% of the sample rests with the top ten. The meaning of the sample's time point label: baseline before first vaccination. The sequenced sample was peripheral blood, obtained on day 0 of AZD1222 vaccination. The receptor set was obtained from an adult in good health.

The sample holds one count of this clone. The chain joins TRBV11-2 to TRBJ1-2; perhaps TRBD1 as D (6 bases). The germline CDR1 and CDR2 sequences are SGHAT and FQNNGV. This CDR3 is built from 14 residues. Trimming took 3 bases from V and 7 from J, leaving 15 bases between them. DNA for the CDR3: TGTGCCAGCAGCTTCAGCCCCGGGACATCTGGCTACACCTTC. Protein product: CASSFSPGTSGYTF. The variable domain in full, with the rest retrieved from reference TRBV11-2 and TRBJ1-2, is EAGVAQSPRYKIIEKRQSVAFWCNPISGHATLYWYQQILGQGPKLLIQFQNNGVVDDSQLPKDRFSAERLKGVDSTLKIQPAKLEDSAVYLCASSFSPGTSGYTFGSGTRLTVV.

This clone came up a few times. The chain combines TRBV7-9 with TRBJ1-6; TRBD1 might be the D (6 bases). Germline V gene sequence: CDR1 SEHNR, CDR2 FQNEAQ (reference sequence). Trimming took off 1 base at V and 5 bases at J, with 6 bases between the two ends. This CDR3 has 14 residues. The CDR3 DNA is TGTGCCAGCAGCTTAGGACAGGATAATTCACCCCTCCACTTT. This gives the protein CASSLGQDNSPLHF.

This clone was seen a single time. The chain links TRBV19 to TRBJ2-3, with 7 bases that match TRBD2. This CDR3 is built from 21 residues. Losses at the gene ends were 2 bases for V and 0 bases for J; bases not matched to a gene: 20. CDR1 is LNHDA and CDR2 is SQIVND in the germline V gene (reference sequence). The CDR3 sequence is CASSISWRPGRDPRSTDTQYF. Here the CDR3 DNA reads TGTGCCAGTAGTATATCCTGGCGGCCAGGGAGGGACCCCAGAAGCACAGATACGCAGTATTTT.